This T cell receptor (beta chain) was identified during a study of Graves' ophthalmopathy and Graves' hyperthyroidism. Findings and limits, study-wide: Sensitivity reached 60% to 71% and specificity approximately 78% when the model predicted ophthalmopathy progression.

Scientists amplified the TCR beta CDR3 regions from RNA transcripts. Investigators did first-round RT-PCR with HTBI primers, then second-round multiplex PCR. Via MiXCR, TCRdb re-called the multiplex PCR reads, giving one row per CDR3 protein. Here the sample spans 620,000 or so distinct CDR3 sequences, about a fifth being singletons. The CDR3 loop spans 15 amino acids. Germline trimming cut 3 bases from V and 3 bases from J; bases unmatched to any gene: 2. Germline V gene data show CDR1 as MNHEY and CDR2 as SMNVEV (reference sequence). This clonotype was counted at least ten times. Its cognate antigen is unknown. The hyperthyroidism patients had a new diagnosis of under 2 months' duration and were aged 18 to 65.

This TCR was sampled from a woman aged 18-29 years with stable Graves' hyperthyroidism. Some clones in this sample may be carry-over from other donors' samples. Sequencing input: peripheral blood. This sequence joins TRBV27 and TRBJ1-6; 7 bases agree with TRBD1. The CDR3 is CASSFDRVYNSPLHF. CDR3 DNA sequence: TGTGCCAGCAGTTTCGACAGGGTCTATAATTCACCCCTCCACTTT.